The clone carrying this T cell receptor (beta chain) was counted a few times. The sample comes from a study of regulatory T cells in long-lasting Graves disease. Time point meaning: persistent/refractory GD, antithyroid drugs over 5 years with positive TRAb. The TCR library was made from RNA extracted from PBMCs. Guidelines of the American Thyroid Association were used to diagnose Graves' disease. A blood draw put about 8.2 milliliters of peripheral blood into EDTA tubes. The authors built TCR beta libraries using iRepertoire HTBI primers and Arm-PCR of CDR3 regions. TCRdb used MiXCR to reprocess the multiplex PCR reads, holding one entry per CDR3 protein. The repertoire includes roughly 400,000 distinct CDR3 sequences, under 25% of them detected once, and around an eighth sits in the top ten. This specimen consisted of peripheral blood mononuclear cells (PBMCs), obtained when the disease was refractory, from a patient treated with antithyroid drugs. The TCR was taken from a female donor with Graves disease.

For the CDR3, the DNA is TGTGCCAGCAGTGAAGTGCACGGGGCGACAAACATTCAGTACTTC. It encodes CASSEVHGATNIQYF. The chain links TRBV6-1 to TRBJ2-4; the D call may be TRBD1 or TRBD2 (5 bases each). The V end lost 1 base, the J end lost 6 bases, and 13 bases lay between the germline ends. Germline CDR1 and CDR2: MNHNS and SASEGT. This CDR3 spans 15 amino acids.